This TCR beta chain was captured by sequencing in a study of shared clonotypes between healthy human individuals (dated by TCRdb to about 2020). Regarding the complete study: A couple of women and three men aged 18 to 49 years were included in the cohort. For each donor, three plates each were used for CD4 naive and CD4 memory, two plates were used for CD8 naive, and one plate was used for CD8 memory. To estimate repertoire size and how much clonotype sharing occurs between individuals, the study deeply sequenced the blood TCR repertoires of about five healthy adults. To increase sequencing depth and limit assay-specific biases, different laboratories used diverse techniques to prepare libraries and sequence TCR repertoires. Per donor, leukapheresis produced somewhere between about 0.9 and 9.5 billion PBMCs. Results the study describes overall, beyond this receptor: Pairwise subsampling indicated that sequencing depth was expected to affect the degree of clonotype sharing among donors. Incomplete sequencing was indicated by rarefaction of sorted-subset datasets, despite the large sequencing depth. Naive subsets generally had larger estimated clonotype richness than memory subsets. Because the study included only a small number of donors, the genetic and exposure-history diversity represented was limited. Across a few donors, around 5.4% of naive CD4, approximately 4% of naive CD8, 2% to 2.5% of memory CD4, and under 0.45% of memory CD8 clonotypes were shared. Sampling was restricted to blood, and TCR repertoires in tissues likely differ from the TCR repertoires found in blood. Clonotypes shared by all four sorted-subset donors showed higher generation probabilities than non-shared clonotypes.

Using the deep immunoSEQ assay, multiplex PCR amplified TCR CDR3 regions from genomic DNA. Extracted genomic DNA from each cell subset was spread evenly across all wells of several immunoSEQ 96-well plates, with each plate serving as a replicate. Each replicate PCR for sorted subsets received around 0.2 ug genomic DNA, equal to about 30,000 T cell genomes. Purified libraries were quantified with a Qubit 3.0 fluorometer, sized on a Bioanalyzer 2100, and re-quantified with the KAPA Library Quantification kit. Every immunoSEQ 96-well plate was sequenced on a dedicated single-read 150-cycle Illumina NextSeq 550 flow cell. Per the authors' processing: Because only junctional sequences without quality scores were contained in the immunoSEQ output, filtering matching that applied to full-length reads could not be performed. Sequences were annotated with PyIR, a Python wrapper for IgBLAST v1.9, using IMGT germline references to assign V/J genes and CDR3. Any read was removed if the V/J assignment was weak (E-value above 1e-6), the CDR3 was missing, or the read contained stop codons, out-of-frame junctions, or ambiguous translated residues. V3J clonotypes were defined as sequences sharing an identical inferred V gene, J gene, and CDR3 amino acid sequence. Percentage overlap between repertoires was calculated by dividing the number of shared unique clonotypes by the size of the smaller repertoire. Repertoire richness was assessed with RTK rarefaction, the Chao1 estimator, and Recon v2.1 estimates of unobserved clonotypes. OLGA was used to compute generation probabilities for all TCRbeta clonotypes that the gDNA method yielded from a handful of donors. The immuneACCESS repertoire file appears here via TCRdb, limited to in-frame rearrangements. These files lack a portion of the clones; in checked studies, under half of the deficit traces to unresolved V genes, and the cause of the others is not known. For V, J and clone size, that table is used; D and trimming come from the DNA. The sample contains around 510,000 clones, about 96% of them found a single time. The ten biggest clones cover around 0.066% of the sample.

CDR1 and CDR2 (SNHLY, FYNNEI) derive from the germline V gene. V loses 7 bases, J loses 0 bases, and the germline ends lie 9 bases apart. The CDR3 measures 14 amino acids from cysteine to phenylalanine. The CDR3 DNA has 42 bases and is translated from base 1. On this clone itself: It lacks a known antigen. No much larger clone is present one base from it, and per-base qualities are unavailable.

Donors were healthy HIV-negative adults with no recently reported acute infections or vaccinations. All donors were Caucasian adults living in Nashville, Tennessee, USA. CD4+ T cells were enriched by magnetic negative selection, after which naive cells were positively selected on CD45RA and the negative fraction was taken as the memory subset. After blood collection by leukapheresis, PBMCs were isolated using Ficoll-Histopaque density gradient centrifugation and then cryopreserved in the vapor phase of liquid nitrogen. Purity and quantity of every magnetically sorted T cell population were checked by analytical flow cytometry. From each sorted fraction, genomic DNA was isolated and quantified by UV absorbance on a Nanodrop 2000c.

This receptor was identified in a woman under 40 in good health. The chain joins TRBV2 to TRBJ1-4; no D gene call is confident. The material sequenced was naive CD4+ T cells sorted from blood. The intended sense of this specimen's cell subset or site label: CD45RA+ positively selected. The CDR3 protein sequence reads: CASTRSATNEKLFF. In nucleotide form, the sequence is TGTGCCAGCACCCGGAGTGCAACTAATGAAAAACTGTTTTTT. When the CDR3 is completed using the reference TRBV2 and TRBJ1-4 genes on either side, the full variable domain is EPEVTQTPSHQVTQMGQEVILRCVPISNHLYFYWYRQILGQKVEFLVSFYNNEISEKSEIFDDQFSVERPDGSNFTLKIRSTKLEDSAMYFCASTRSATNEKLFFGSGTQLSVL.